What follows are 19 T cell receptor beta chains derived from one specimen sequenced in a study of blood T cell repertoires in COVID-19. Data came from immunoSEQ multiplex PCR; TCRdb stores just in-frame clones and leaves some out. The sample gives around 140,000 clones, 88% of which show up once; 2.5% is in the top ten. Sample: peripheral blood. All receptors derive from a human donor with COVID-19, enrolled during active disease. The donor label of this sample is uncertain.

Written as DNA, the CDR3 is TGTGCCAGCAGAGAGCGGGGGCCTTACGAGCAGTACTTC. Encoded protein: CASRERGPYEQYF. The chain carries TRBV6-5 and TRBJ2-7, with 8 bases aligning to TRBD2. Germline V gene lookup returns CDR1 MNHEY and CDR2 SVGAGI. J gave up 4 bases and V 6 bases, and 5 bases lay outside the gene matches. CDR3 length: 13 residues.

This chain uses TRBV9 with TRBJ2-2; 8 positions agree with TRBD1. J was trimmed by 6 bases and V by 4 bases; bases with no gene match: 11. The CDR3 is 16 amino acids. CDR1 is SGDLS, CDR2 YYNGEE, per germline. CDR3 coding DNA: TGTGCCAGCAGCCTAGTGGGACAGGTCCCACCCGGGGAGCTGTTTTTT. This gives the protein CASSLVGQVPPGELFF.

This chain connects TRBV11-3 to TRBJ2-3; 11 bases agree with TRBD2. Germline loops: CDR1 SGHNT, CDR2 YENEEA. The CDR3 contains 16 residues. Trimming removed 3 bases from V and 2 bases from J; junction bases left unmatched: 4. The CDR3 nucleotides are TGTGCCAGCAGCTTCTCTAGCGGGGGGCCCACAGATACGCAGTATTTT. This gives the protein CASSFSSGGPTDTQYF.

The chain carries TRBV7-7 and TRBJ2-3, with D uncertain. CDR3 length equals 13 residues. V lost 4 bases to trimming and J lost 1 base, with 6 bases between them. CDR1 is SSHAT, CDR2 FNYEAQ, per germline (reference sequence). CDR3 sequence (DNA): TGTGCCAGCAGCTACTCACGCACAGATACGCAGTATTTT. Translated, it gives CASSYSRTDTQYF.

The V call is TRBV5-1, the J call TRBJ1-3; D may be TRBD1 (5 bases). V was clipped by 5 bases and J by 2 bases, with 17 bases between them. Germline V gives CDR1 SGHRS, CDR2 YFSETQ. The CDR3 length is 16 residues. The CDR3 region is CASSPRLQGAGNTIYF. DNA of the CDR3: TGCGCCAGCAGTCCTAGACTTCAGGGCGCTGGAAACACCATATATTTT.

The gene calls are TRBV11-3 and TRBJ1-6; D gene ambiguous. Germline-derived CDR1 and CDR2 are SGHNT and YENEEA. There are 12 residues in the CDR3. Trimming removed 1 base at V and 11 bases at J, with 6 bases between. CDR3 nucleotide sequence: TGTGCCAGCAGCTTAGGAGGTCCACCCCTCCACTTT. Translation: CASSLGGPPLHF.

This clone has only one observation. CDR3 protein: CASSADRNTEAFF. The CDR3 DNA is TGTGCCAGCAGCGCGGACAGAAACACTGAAGCTTTCTTT. The chain carries TRBV11-2 and TRBJ1-1; weak D call: TRBD1 (6 bases). V shed 5 bases and J shed 2 bases, with 9 bases lying between them. The length of the CDR3 is 13 residues. Germline V gene lookup returns CDR1 SGHAT and CDR2 FQNNGV.

The rearrangement uses TRBV19 and TRBJ2-3; 7 nucleotides agree with TRBD1. Germline assignment: CDR1 LNHDA and CDR2 SQIVND (reference sequence). J lost 0 bases, V lost 5 bases, and 2 bases had no gene match. This CDR3 has 14 amino acids. CDR3 coding DNA: TGTGCCAGTAGTCAGGACAGGAGCACAGATACGCAGTATTTT. Translated, it gives CASSQDRSTDTQYF.

The chain employs TRBV29-1 and TRBJ2-1; 10 bases agree with TRBD2. CDR1 and CDR2 from the germline V gene are SQVTM and ANQGSEA. CDR3 size: 13 residues. Germline trimming cut 6 bases from V and 3 bases from J; bases unmatched to any gene: 2. The CDR3 DNA sequence: TGCAGCGTAGGGACTAGCGACTACAATGAGCAGTTCTTC. This encodes CSVGTSDYNEQFF.

This sequence joins TRBV6-5 and TRBJ2-1; 10 bases map to TRBD2. The CDR3 runs 12 residues. In germline, CDR1 is MNHEY, CDR2 SVGAGI. Trimming at V came to 9 bases and at J to 10 bases, leaving 6 bases not matched to a gene. The CDR3 sequence: CASQAGGREQFF. The CDR3 DNA reads as TGTGCCAGTCAAGCGGGAGGGCGGGAGCAGTTCTTC.

The rearrangement joins TRBV3-1 (or the pseudogene TRBV3-2) to TRBJ1-4; D may be TRBD1 (6 bases). The CDR3 loop spans 14 amino acids. Trimming shortened V by 0 bases and J by 8 bases, and 10 bases separated the two germline ends. CDR1 is LGHDT, CDR2 YNNKEL, per germline (reference sequence). DNA for the CDR3: TGTGCCAGCAGCCAAGACAGGGGAGTCGAAAAACTGTTTTTT. Translated, it gives CASSQDRGVEKLFF.

This chain connects TRBV5-6 to TRBJ1-5; weak D call: TRBD1 (5 bases). Germline V CDR1 and CDR2: SGHDT, YYEEEE. The CDR3 sequence is 15 residues long. Trimming removed 2 bases at V and 0 bases at J, with 9 bases between. The CDR3 protein is CASSFRQNSNQPQHF. The CDR3 DNA reads TGTGCCAGCAGCTTCAGACAGAATAGCAATCAGCCCCAGCATTTT. The full variable domain, in which reference TRBV5-6 and TRBJ1-5 provide the parts outside the CDR3, is DAGVTQSPTHLIKTRGQQVTLRCSPKSGHDTVSWYQQALGQGPQFIFQYYEEEERQRGNFPDRFSGHQFPNYSSELNVNALLLGDSALYLCASSFRQNSNQPQHFGDGTRLSIL.

Turning to this clone: Other DNA sequences in the sample encode the same CDR3. The chain employs TRBV5-1 and TRBJ2-7; 11 positions agree with TRBD2. The CDR3 covers 15 residues. CDR1 is SGHRS and CDR2 is YFSETQ in the germline V gene. V shed 4 bases and J 2 bases; nucleotides not matched to a gene: 5. In DNA, the CDR3 is TGCGCCAGCAGCCCGGGACTAGCGGTGACCTACGAGCAGTACTTC. Amino acids: CASSPGLAVTYEQYF. The full variable domain, its missing parts supplied by reference TRBV5-1 and TRBJ2-7, is KAGVTQTPRYLIKTRGQQVTLSCSPISGHRSVSWYQQTPGQGLQFLFEYFSETQRNKGNFPGRFSGRQFSNSRSEMNVSTLELGDSALYLCASSPGLAVTYEQYFGPGTRLTVT.

The gene calls are TRBV23-1 and TRBJ2-4; 9 bases fit TRBD1. TRBV23-1 qualifies as an ORF whose function is uncertain. This CDR3 contains 16 residues. Trimming removed 7 bases from V and 2 bases from J; junction bases left unmatched: 9. The CDR3 region is CASKPGQGPTKNIQYF. CDR3 DNA sequence: TGCGCCAGCAAACCGGGACAGGGCCCTACCAAAAACATTCAGTACTTC.

The V call is TRBV5-1, the J call TRBJ1-4, with D unclear. The length of the CDR3 is 11 residues. The V and J ends lost 2 bases and 12 bases respectively, with 8 bases between them. The germline CDR1 and CDR2 sequences are SGHRS and YFSETQ. CDR3: CASSFEGELFF. Here the CDR3 DNA reads TGCGCCAGCAGCTTTGAGGGAGAACTGTTTTTT.

The chain recombines TRBV12-3 or TRBV12-4 with TRBJ1-2; D is uncertain. This CDR3 is 13 amino acids long. V was shortened by 4 bases and J by 4 bases, with 10 bases between the two germline ends. The CDR3 region is CASSYPPGYGYTF. The DNA of the CDR3 is TGTGCCAGCAGTTATCCTCCGGGCTATGGCTACACCTTC.

V is TRBV21-1 and J is TRBJ2-2; the table assigns TRBD2, which was not confirmed against the DNA. TRBV21-1 counts as a pseudogene. The CDR3 loop spans 15 amino acids. The DNA of the CDR3 is TGTGCCAGCAGCAAAGAGAGGCAGAACACCGGGGAGCTGTTTTTT. Protein sequence: CASSKERQNTGELFF.

This clone was counted a few times. The chain carries TRBV10-3 and TRBJ2-2; D is possibly TRBD2 (5 bases). The CDR3 totals 16 residues. Trimming stripped 3 bases from V and 0 bases from J, with 11 bases between. From germline, CDR1 is ENHRY and CDR2 SYGVKD. CDR3 loop: CAISEIGAANTGELFF. CDR3 bases: TGTGCCATCAGTGAAATCGGAGCGGCGAACACCGGGGAGCTGTTTTTT.

V is TRBV19 and J is TRBJ2-3; TRBD2 aligns across 10 bases. J gave up 10 bases and V 8 bases, and 12 bases lay outside the gene matches. The CDR3 consists of 14 residues. Per germline, CDR1 LNHDA and CDR2 SQIVND (reference sequence). Here the CDR3 reads CASGGVSGRASQYF. In DNA form, the CDR3 reads TGTGCCAGTGGCGGGGTGAGCGGGAGGGCCTCGCAGTATTTT.